Each of the 8 T cell receptor beta chains below was sequenced from the same sample in a study of CD8 T cells in ankylosing spondylitis listed by TCRdb under 2017. Library method: 5' RACE. Sequencing was performed on an Illumina HiSeq 2500. The public reads were quality trimmed at Q25 with fastp and then assembled into clones with MiXCR by TCRdb, keeping productive beta chains. Rows merge per CDR3 protein into single entries with the most common DNA and genes. A total of about 250,000 distinct CDR3 sequences appear in this sample, 30% to 40% of them only once. The ten largest clones add up to around 4.2% of the sample. Material: blood, either unsorted or a sorted T cell fraction (not recorded which). These receptors came from a male donor with ankylosing spondylitis or in good health (not recorded which).

Regarding this clonotype: A read error may account for a junction end that differs from germline. The genes are TRBV7-7 and TRBJ2-1; TRBD2 agrees at 13 bases. The CDR3 has 16 residues. Germline lookup yields CDR1 SSHAT and CDR2 FNYEAQ (reference sequence). The CDR3 sequence: CASSRRLAGGVDEQFF. In DNA form, the CDR3 reads TGTGCTAGCAGCCGCCGACTAGCGGGGGGCGTGGATGAGCAGTTCTTC.

This chain links TRBV5-1 with TRBJ1-4, with D possibly being TRBD1 (5 bases). Germline lookup yields CDR1 SGHRS and CDR2 YFSETQ. Deletions cut 0 bases from V and 0 bases from J, with 9 bases between. The CDR3 totals 16 residues. In nucleotides, the CDR3 is TGCGCCAGCAGCTTGGGGGACTCTGCAACTAATGAAAAACTGTTTTTT. Translated, it gives CASSLGDSATNEKLFF.

The sample holds many counts of this clonotype. The J gene is TRBJ2-3, the V gene TRBV10-3; 9 positions match TRBD2. With 6 bases clipped from V and 1 base from J, the junction kept 2 bases outside the gene matches. The CDR3 sequence is 14 residues long. The V gene's germline CDR1 is ENHRY and CDR2 SYGVKD. The CDR3: CAIRPSGGTDTQYF. The CDR3 region has the DNA TGTGCCATCAGGCCTAGCGGGGGCACAGATACGCAGTATTTT.

The chain links TRBV27 to TRBJ2-7; D is ambiguous. CDR1 is MNHEY and CDR2 is SMNVEV in the germline V gene (reference sequence). The CDR3 covers 14 residues. V lost 4 bases to trimming and J lost 0 bases, with 10 bases between them. The CDR3 DNA reads TGTGCCAGCAGTTCGGCAGCTAGCTCCTACGAGCAGTACTTC. It codes for CASSSAASSYEQYF.

The table lists this clonotype with a few counts. V is TRBV29-1 and J is TRBJ2-5; D may match TRBD1 or TRBD2 (5 bases each). This CDR3 region has 13 residues. The V gene lost 6 bases and the J gene lost 1 base, with 12 bases spanning the gap. Looked up from germline, CDR1 is SQVTM and CDR2 is ANQGSEA. Here the CDR3 reads CSVARDPQETQYF. The CDR3 coding sequence is TGCAGCGTCGCCAGGGACCCCCAAGAGACCCAGTACTTC.

This clonotype was found a few times. The chain recombines TRBV7-8 with TRBJ2-1; a weak D match, TRBD2 (7 bases). Germline assignment: CDR1 SGHVS and CDR2 FQNEAQ. This CDR3 spans 14 amino acids. V was shortened by 0 bases and J by 15 bases, with 18 bases between the two germline ends. CDR3 in amino acids: CASSLAEILGGGFF. The CDR3 DNA reads as TGTGCCAGCAGCTTAGCGGAGATATTAGGGGGGGGGTTCTTC.

This clonotype was seen a handful of times. The V and J genes are TRBV6-1 and TRBJ2-1; TRBD1 is a possible D gene (6 bases). This CDR3 spans 17 amino acids. V was pared by 6 bases and J by 0 bases, with 18 bases between. Per germline, CDR1 MNHNS and CDR2 SASEGT. CDR3 sequence reads: CASRSGAGSLSYNEQFF. CDR3 in DNA: TGTGCCAGCAGATCAGGGGCAGGGTCCCTCTCCTACAATGAGCAGTTCTTC.

J is TRBJ2-5 and V is TRBV6-5, with 8 bases matching TRBD2. Trimming at V came to 3 bases and at J to 5 bases, leaving 11 bases not matched to a gene. The CDR3 is 16 residues long. The V gene's germline CDR1 is MNHEY and CDR2 SVGAGI. The DNA for the CDR3 is TGTGCCAGCAGTTATACCATAAGCCGGGGGGGCGAGACCCAGTACTTC. Translating it yields CASSYTISRGGETQYF.